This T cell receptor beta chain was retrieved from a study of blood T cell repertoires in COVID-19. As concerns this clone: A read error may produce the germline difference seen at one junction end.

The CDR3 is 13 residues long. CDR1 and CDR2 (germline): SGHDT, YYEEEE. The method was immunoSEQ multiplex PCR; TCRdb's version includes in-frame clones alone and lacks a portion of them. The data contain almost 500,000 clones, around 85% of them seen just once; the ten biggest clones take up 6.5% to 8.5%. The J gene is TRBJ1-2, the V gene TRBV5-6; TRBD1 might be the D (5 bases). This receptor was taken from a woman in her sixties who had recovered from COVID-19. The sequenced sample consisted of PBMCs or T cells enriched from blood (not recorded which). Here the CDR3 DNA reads TGTGCCAGCAGCTTGTGGGGAGGGGCCTACGTCGTCTTC. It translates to CASSLWGGAYVVF.